The 30 T cell receptor beta chains in this list originate from one sample, sequenced in a study of early T cells in non-severe SARS-CoV-2 infection. TCRdb recomputed calls from the 5' RACE reads with MiXCR, one row per CDR3 protein. This sample has 80,000 to 100,000 distinct CDR3 sequences; 9.5% to 11% occur once, and the top ten carry roughly 4.8%. The sample was whole blood, taken at baseline. Receptors were obtained from an adult who was a healthcare worker with PCR-confirmed SARS-CoV-2 infection or an uninfected control (not recorded which).

The rearrangement links TRBV29-1 to TRBJ2-7; the D is unclear. The germline V gene has CDR1 SQVTM and CDR2 ANQGSEA. This CDR3 region has 13 residues. Trimming shortened V by 4 bases and J by 0 bases, and 10 bases separated the two germline ends. The CDR3 spells CSVVTEISYEQYF. The CDR3 DNA is TGCAGCGTTGTTACAGAAATCTCCTACGAGCAGTACTTC.

The chain recombines TRBV7-6 with TRBJ2-2; TRBD2 is a possible D gene (5 bases). CDR3 length: 14 amino acids. Germline V lookup: CDR1 SGHVS, CDR2 FNYEAQ. Trimming shortened V by 5 bases and J by 5 bases, and 12 bases separated the two germline ends. This chain's CDR3 is CASSTNTRTGELFF. CDR3 nucleotide sequence: TGTGCCAGCAGCACCAACACTAGAACCGGGGAGCTGTTTTTT. Together with reference TRBV7-6 and TRBJ2-2, the CDR3 gives the full variable domain: GAGVSQSPRYKVTKRGQDVALRCDPISGHVSLYWYRQALGQGPEFLTYFNYEAQQDKSGLPNDRFSAERPEGSISTLTIQRTEQRDSAMYRCASSTNTRTGELFFGEGSRLTVL.

J is TRBJ2-2 and V is TRBV7-6; tentatively, D is TRBD2 (7 bases). V was clipped by 5 bases and J by 6 bases, with 16 bases between them. The CDR3 spans 15 residues. Germline V gives CDR1 SGHVS, CDR2 FNYEAQ. The CDR3: CASSPMGGQAGELFF. The CDR3 region has the DNA TGTGCCAGCAGCCCGATGGGGGGGCAGGCCGGGGAGCTGTTTTTT. Combining the CDR3 with reference TRBV7-6 and TRBJ2-2 gives the whole variable domain GAGVSQSPRYKVTKRGQDVALRCDPISGHVSLYWYRQALGQGPEFLTYFNYEAQQDKSGLPNDRFSAERPEGSISTLTIQRTEQRDSAMYRCASSPMGGQAGELFFGEGSRLTVL.

This clonotype came up a few times. The CDR3 coding sequence is TGTGCCAGCAGAGCTGACCCAGGGAACACCGGGGAGCTGTTTTTT. Its protein is CASRADPGNTGELFF. The rearrangement links TRBV12-3 or TRBV12-4 to TRBJ2-2; D gene ambiguous. V shed 6 bases and J shed 1 base, with 12 bases lying between them. This CDR3 is built from 15 residues.

In this sample, this clonotype turned up a few times. The J gene is TRBJ2-3, the V gene TRBV20-1; 8 bases are shared with TRBD2. CDR1 is DFQATT and CDR2 is SNEGSKA in the germline V gene (reference sequence). The CDR3 contains 14 residues. With V trimmed by 0 bases and J by 3 bases, 2 bases remained unmatched. DNA of the CDR3: TGCAGTGCTAGAGAAAGCGGGAGTACAGATACGCAGTATTTT. Its protein is CSARESGSTDTQYF.

This sequence joins TRBV7-9 and TRBJ2-2; 9 nucleotides align to TRBD1. CDR1 is SEHNR and CDR2 is FQNEAQ in the germline V gene (reference sequence). J gave up 3 bases and V 7 bases, and 3 bases lay outside the gene matches. The CDR3 is made up of 14 amino acids. CDR3 DNA: TGTGCCAGCACACAGGGGGCGGACACCGGGGAGCTGTTTTTT. It is translated as CASTQGADTGELFF.

This clonotype was counted at least ten times. The chain employs TRBV7-9 and TRBJ2-7; TRBD2 might be the D (5 bases). In germline, CDR1 is SEHNR, CDR2 FQNEAQ (reference sequence). V lost 2 bases and J lost 5, with 10 bases in between. The CDR3 runs 13 residues. The CDR3 bases are TGTGCCAGCAGCTTACAGGAGGAGGACGAGCAGTACTTC. Translating it yields CASSLQEEDEQYF.

The chain links TRBV3-1 to TRBJ1-1, with TRBD1 as a possible D gene (5 bases). Trimming took off 1 base at V and 6 bases at J, with 9 bases between the two ends. The CDR3 covers 13 residues. Germline assignment: CDR1 LGHDT and CDR2 YNNKEL (reference sequence). The CDR3 nucleotides read TGTGCCAGCAGCCAAGGGACACCAGCTGAAGCTTTCTTT. Translation gives CASSQGTPAEAFF.

The rearrangement links TRBV6-6 to TRBJ1-2, with D unclear. The CDR3 runs 13 residues. Trimming took off 5 bases at V and 8 bases at J, with 15 bases between the two ends. Germline lookup yields CDR1 MNHNY and CDR2 SVGAGI (reference sequence). CDR3 protein: CASSADPERGYTF. CDR3 bases: TGTGCCAGCAGTGCAGACCCGGAAAGGGGCTACACCTTC.

This clonotype was counted ten times or more. The chain carries TRBV5-4 and TRBJ2-3; no reliable D call. The CDR3 contains 12 residues. Trimming cost V 5 bases and J 3 bases, with 7 bases left between them. Germline CDR1 reads SGHNT; CDR2 reads YYREEE (reference sequence). The CDR3 DNA reads as TGTGCCAGCAGAATGGGGACAGATACGCAGTATTTT. Amino acids: CASRMGTDTQYF. Full variable domain (missing parts from reference TRBV5-4 and TRBJ2-3): ETGVTQSPTHLIKTRGQQVTLRCSSQSGHNTVSWYQQALGQGPQFIFQYYREEENGRGNFPPRFSGLQFPNYSSELNVNALELDDSALYLCASRMGTDTQYFGPGTRLTVL.

Many counts were recorded for this clonotype. This chain links TRBV2 with TRBJ2-1, with D unresolved. Germline values: CDR1 SNHLY, CDR2 FYNNEI. The V end lost 3 bases, the J end lost 0 bases, and 6 bases lay between the germline ends. The CDR3 is 14 residues long. CDR3 region: CASSEETSYNEQFF. The DNA for the CDR3 is TGTGCCAGCAGTGAGGAAACCTCCTACAATGAGCAGTTCTTC.

V and J are TRBV6-1 and TRBJ2-1, with 10 positions matching TRBD2. In germline, CDR1 is MNHNS, CDR2 SASEGT. The CDR3 totals 16 residues. J gave up 7 bases and V 2 bases, and 8 bases lay outside the gene matches. CDR3 DNA sequence: TGTGCCAGCAGTGAACCGTGGCTAGCGGGGGTTAATGAGCAGTTCTTC. Amino acid sequence: CASSEPWLAGVNEQFF.

J is TRBJ1-2 and V is TRBV4-2; tentatively, D is TRBD1 (6 bases). The V gene's germline CDR1 is LGHNA and CDR2 YNFKEQ. V gave up 0 bases and J gave up 5 bases, with 28 bases separating them. The CDR3 runs 20 residues. The DNA of the CDR3 is TGTGCCAGCAGCCAAGATCTATTGGTCGGGCAGGGGACGAATCCATATGGCTACACCTTC. Protein sequence: CASSQDLLVGQGTNPYGYTF.

This clonotype was detected many times. The chain recombines TRBV3-1 with TRBJ1-2; D not certain. The CDR3 extends over 15 amino acids. V lost 1 base and J lost 3, with 12 bases in between. Germline CDR1 reads LGHDT; CDR2 reads YNNKEL (reference sequence). This CDR3 reads CASSQVSGEDYGYTF. In DNA, the CDR3 is TGTGCCAGCAGCCAAGTCTCAGGAGAAGACTATGGCTACACCTTC.

This clonotype was seen at least ten times. The chain combines TRBV5-8 with TRBJ2-7; the D call may be TRBD1 or TRBD2 (5 bases each). CDR1 and CDR2 (germline): SGHTS, YDEGEE. The CDR3 has 18 amino acids. V lost 3 bases, J lost 3 bases, and 25 bases lay in between. Here the CDR3 reads CASSSPRRNRRQIYEQYF. CDR3 DNA: TGTGCCAGCAGCTCGCCCCGAAGAAACAGGAGGCAGATCTACGAGCAGTACTTC.

In this sample, this clonotype turned up a few times. The J gene is TRBJ2-3, the V gene TRBV24-1; possibly TRBD2 for D (7 bases). The germline CDR1 and CDR2 sequences are KGHDR and SFDVKD. V was clipped by 9 bases and J by 6 bases, with 15 bases between them. This CDR3 region has 13 residues. The CDR3 protein is CATEGGARDTQYF. Written as DNA, the CDR3 is TGTGCCACCGAGGGGGGGGCCAGGGATACGCAGTATTTT.

The chain is built from TRBV7-2 and TRBJ2-3; no firm D call. V gave up 1 base and J gave up 1 base, with 6 bases separating them. Germline V gene lookup returns CDR1 SGHTA and CDR2 FQGNSA. The CDR3 is 14 residues long. In DNA, the CDR3 is TGTGCCAGCAGCTTAGACTGGGGCACAGATACGCAGTATTTT. Translation gives CASSLDWGTDTQYF.

This clonotype has at least ten counts. This chain joins TRBV20-1 and TRBJ1-6; D possibly corresponds to TRBD1 (5 bases). The CDR3 is made up of 16 amino acids. Germline assignment: CDR1 DFQATT and CDR2 SNEGSKA (reference sequence). V dropped 4 bases and J dropped 8 bases, with 21 bases sitting between them. This CDR3 is CSAMGPETLFDSPLHF. The CDR3 DNA is TGCAGTGCTATGGGACCCGAGACCCTGTTTGATTCACCCCTCCACTTT.

In its sample, this clonotype was seen a few times. J is TRBJ1-3 and V is TRBV5-1, with a tentative D call TRBD1 (5 bases). In germline, CDR1 is SGHRS, CDR2 YFSETQ. Trimming cost V 0 bases and J 3 bases, with 10 bases left between them. The CDR3 sequence is 15 residues long. The CDR3 region has the DNA TGCGCCAGCAGCTTGGAAGGCAGGGATGGAAACACCATATATTTT. It specifies CASSLEGRDGNTIYF.

This clonotype has more than one count but fewer than ten. This chain uses TRBV6-2 or TRBV6-3 with TRBJ1-5, with 10 bases fitting TRBD1. This CDR3 has 16 amino acids. From germline, CDR1 is MNHEY and CDR2 SVGEGT. Trimming took 1 base from V and 7 from J; bases not matched to a gene: 7. CDR3 coding DNA: TGTGCCAGCAGTTACTTGGGACAGGGGAACGGGCAGCCCCAGCATTTT. Protein: CASSYLGQGNGQPQHF.

Comments on this clonotype: Possible read error: a much larger clone is one base away. V usage is TRBV19 and J usage is TRBJ2-5, with D unclear. Germline V gene sequence: CDR1 LNHDA, CDR2 SQIVND (reference sequence). The CDR3 has 13 residues. The CDR3 nucleotides read TGTGCCAGTAGTATAGGCAGAGAAGAGATCCAGTACTTC. Its translation is CASSIGREEIQYF.

The V and J genes are TRBV5-5 and TRBJ2-2, with D perhaps matching TRBD1 (6 bases). CDR1 is SGHKS, CDR2 YYEKEE, per germline (reference sequence). This CDR3 has 13 amino acids. The germline V and J ends were trimmed by 4 bases and 6 bases, with 10 bases remaining between them. The CDR3 region has the DNA TGTGCCAGCAGCGGTTCAGGGGCCGGGGAGCTGTTTTTT. Amino acids: CASSGSGAGELFF.

The sample holds a few counts of this clonotype. The rearrangement joins TRBV5-6 to TRBJ2-7, with 11 bases matching TRBD1. V lost 0 bases to trimming and J lost 6 bases; unmatched junction nucleotides: 5. This CDR3 has 15 residues. In germline, CDR1 is SGHDT, CDR2 YYEEEE. Written as DNA, the CDR3 is TGTGCCAGCAGCTTGGCCGGGACAGGGGGACGCGAGCAGTACTTC. Translating gives CASSLAGTGGREQYF.

This clonotype was detected only a few times. The V call is TRBV29-1, the J call TRBJ1-2, with TRBD1 matching over 7 bases. After removal of 7 bases from V and 7 bases from J, the junction contained 12 bases not matched to a gene. Germline values: CDR1 SQVTM, CDR2 ANQGSEA. The CDR3 consists of 13 residues. CDR3 in amino acids: CSARRTGGGGYTF. CDR3 nucleotide sequence: TGCAGCGCCCGAAGGACAGGAGGAGGTGGCTACACCTTC.

This clonotype was seen ten or more times. J is TRBJ2-3 and V is TRBV12-3 or TRBV12-4, with 9 bases identical to TRBD2. This CDR3 region has 16 residues. The V segment lost 2 bases and the J segment 4 bases; nucleotides outside the gene matches: 7. The CDR3 loop is CASSLKAGGIADTQYF. For the CDR3, the DNA is TGTGCCAGCAGTTTAAAAGCGGGAGGTATCGCAGATACGCAGTATTTT.

The gene calls are TRBV7-9 and TRBJ2-3; D remains unclear. The length of the CDR3 is 13 residues. V was trimmed by 4 bases and J by 2 bases, leaving 7 bases between them. Germline loops: CDR1 SEHNR, CDR2 FQNEAQ (reference sequence). In DNA, the CDR3 is TGTGCCAGCAGCTCCCATACCACAGATACGCAGTATTTT. Its translation is CASSSHTTDTQYF.

This clonotype appeared a few times. CDR3 amino acids: CASSQTGGVEEQYF. The CDR3 nucleotides are TGTGCCAGCAGCCAAACCGGGGGGGTGGAGGAGCAGTACTTC. The chain couples TRBV3-1 to TRBJ2-7; 8 nucleotides match TRBD2. CDR1 is LGHDT, CDR2 YNNKEL, per germline (reference sequence). J was trimmed by 7 bases and V by 2 bases; bases with no gene match: 7. The CDR3 totals 14 residues.

This clonotype was picked up a small number of times. CDR3 loop: CASSQEGREDNEQFF. The DNA for the CDR3 is TGCGCCAGCAGCCAAGAGGGTAGGGAGGACAATGAGCAGTTCTTC. The rearrangement uses TRBV4-3 and TRBJ2-1; D is possibly TRBD2 (6 bases). Germline V gene lookup returns CDR1 LGHNA and CDR2 YSLEER. There are 15 residues in the CDR3. With 0 bases removed from V and 5 bases from J, the gap between germline ends came to 11 bases.

This clonotype was counted a single time. V and J are TRBV11-2 and TRBJ2-1; weak D call: TRBD1 (6 bases). V lost 2 bases and J 7 bases, leaving 18 bases between the germline ends. This CDR3 comprises 16 residues. In germline, CDR1 is SGHAT, CDR2 FQNNGV. The CDR3 reads CASSLLLAGDRNEQFF. The CDR3 nucleotides read TGTGCCAGCAGCTTACTGCTAGCAGGGGATCGGAATGAGCAGTTCTTC.

This clonotype was found a few times. V and J are TRBV27 and TRBJ1-1; D remains unclear. V lost 4 bases and J lost 0, with 6 bases in between. Germline-derived CDR1 and CDR2 are MNHEY and SMNVEV (reference sequence). The CDR3 loop spans 13 amino acids. CDR3 sequence (DNA): TGTGCCAGCAGTTCCGAGATGAACACTGAAGCTTTCTTT. It yields the protein CASSSEMNTEAFF.